The rows below give T cell receptor beta chains drawn from one sample of a study of blood T cell repertoires in COVID-19. The data were produced by immunoSEQ multiplex PCR, yet TCRdb's version contains in-frame clones alone and is incomplete. The profile shows about 250,000 clones, 80% to 90% of them singletons. The specimen was PBMCs or T cells enriched from blood (not recorded which). The receptors were gathered from a man in his late teens or twenties who had recovered from COVID-19. CDR3s include the opening cysteine and the closing phenylalanine or tryptophan. The D gene is left open where the match is weak. A row's size may be missing; if present it is once, few, many or a size class.

- few TRBJ2-1 TRBV29-1 CSVGRRSSYNEQFF TGCAGCGTTGGGCGCCGGAGCTCCTACAATGAGCAGTTCTTC
TRBD1 - TRBJ1-1 TRBV27 CASGTGGDRWAFF TGTGCCAGCGGGACAGGGGGCGATCGGTGGGCTTTCTTT
- - TRBJ2-7 TRBV6-1 CASSDFYASYEQYF TGTGCCAGCAGTGATTTCTACGCCTCATACGAGCAGTACTTC
TRBD2 - TRBJ2-5 TRBV5-4 CASRGTSGAEETQYF TGTGCCAGCAGGGGGACTAGCGGAGCTGAAGAGACCCAGTACTTC
- - TRBJ2-3 TRBV18 CASSPPGQSTDTQYF TGTGCCAGCTCACCACCGGGACAAAGCACAGATACGCAGTATTTT
TRBD2 - TRBJ2-2 TRBV4-1 CASSQRGAGELFF TGCGCCAGCAGCCAACGGGGGGCCGGGGAGCTGTTTTTT
- - TRBJ1-3 TRBV2 CASSPEGAGNTIYF TGTGCCAGCAGCCCTGAAGGGGCTGGAAACACCATATATTTT
TRBD1 - TRBJ2-5 TRBV10-3 CAISESTGGETQYF TGTGCCATCAGTGAGTCTACAGGGGGAGAGACCCAGTACTTC
TRBD2 - TRBJ2-1 TRBV7-9 CASSLEIGRQYNEQFF TGTGCCAGCAGCTTAGAAATCGGGAGGCAATACAATGAGCAGTTCTTC
TRBD2 - TRBJ2-2 TRBV6-5 CASRSTSGGIGELFF TGTGCCAGCAGATCCACTAGCGGGGGAATCGGGGAGCTGTTTTTT
- - TRBJ2-2 TRBV12-3/TRBV12-4 CASTPGFTGELFF TGTGCCAGCACTCCAGGGTTCACCGGGGAGCTGTTTTTT
- few TRBJ2-2 TRBV30 CACLRDTNTGELFF TGTGCCTGCCTCCGGGACACAAACACCGGGGAGCTGTTTTTT
TRBD2 - TRBJ2-5 TRBV10-2 CASSEWAGVGETQYF TGCGCCAGCAGTGAGTGGGCGGGGGTCGGGGAGACCCAGTACTTC
- - TRBJ2-3 TRBV6-5 CASSYTRADTQYF TGTGCCAGCAGTTACACGAGGGCAGATACGCAGTATTTT
TRBD1 - TRBJ1-4 TRBV28 CASSPGRDRGIF TGTGCCAGCAGCCCAGGCCGGGACAGGGGGATTTTT
TRBD2 - TRBJ2-1 TRBV11-2 CASSLTGTTRSNEQFF TGTGCCAGCAGCCTCACCGGGACTACGAGGAGCAATGAGCAGTTCTTC
TRBD1 once TRBJ1-3 TRBV11-3 CASSHLEDRGLRNTIYF TGTGCCAGCAGCCATTTAGAGGACAGGGGTTTACGAAACACCATATATTTT
TRBD1 once TRBJ1-6 TRBV19 CASSIAGMPGQGNSPLHF TGTGCCAGTAGTATAGCGGGCATGCCGGGACAGGGGAATTCACCCCTCCACTTT
TRBD2 - TRBJ2-2 TRBV7-6 CASSWTSGANTGELFF TGTGCCAGCAGCTGGACTAGCGGCGCGAACACCGGGGAGCTGTTTTTT
- - TRBJ1-6 TRBV11-2 CASSHRVVRSPLHF TGTGCCAGCAGCCACAGGGTGGTGCGGTCACCCCTCCACTTT